Included here is one T cell receptor beta chain sequence, with context. What antigen it recognizes has not been identified. There are no base qualities to consult, and no much larger clone falls within one base. The immunoSEQ Assay, a bias-controlled multiplex PCR, was used to amplify TCRbeta CDR3 regions from genomic DNA. From the authors' description of their analysis: The number of nucleated cells in each sample was estimated from the amplification of reference gene primers within the assay. To quantify the absolute abundance of each unique TCRbeta CDR3 rearrangement, sequence reads were collapsed and filtered. For each sample, productive Simpson clonality was calculated as the square root of Simpson's diversity index across productive rearrangements. TCRdb took over this immuneACCESS table, retaining in-frame rearrangements with V and J assigned. Such tables are incomplete; in checked studies, under half of the missing clones stem from an unresolved V gene, and the remainder is unexplained. The D gene and trimming were derived from the DNA, and the V and J assignments and clone size from that table. The sample contains 200,000 to 250,000 clones, approximately 80% of them found a single time. About 1.7% of the sample rests with the top ten.

The record originates from a study of blood T cell repertoires in COVID-19 (dated by TCRdb to the early 2020s). Study-wide context: Samples covering the acute and convalescent phases of COVID-19 were provided by collaborators in the United States, Italy and Spain. The prospective study material was composed of cDNA or gDNA derived from T cells, B-cell-depleted T cells, or PBMCs. Nearly every sample came with metadata listing a de-identified subject ID, COVID-19 status, age in years and sex. Samples came from the ongoing ImmuneRACE study (first 160 participants) plus 1,254 subjects from 6 global collaborators. Where HLA class I and class II types were available, the types were taken from metadata supplied by the sample provider, not from assay-based typing. The repertoires were released in a freely available public database meant as a resource for research on the immune response to SARS-CoV-2. The dataset comprised deeply sampled blood TCRbeta repertoires from subjects exposed to, actively infected with, or recovered from COVID-19.

As encoded in the germline V gene, CDR1 is SGHRS while CDR2 is YFSETQ. The CDR3 runs 16 residues from the cysteine to the phenylalanine. Of all the DNA, just the CDR3 is kept, 48 bases in frame from base 1. V was cut back by 4 bases and J by 9 bases, leaving a gap of 25 bases between them. General findings and caveats noted by the study authors: The quantity of clinical and demographic metadata differed by source and by participant and was supplied without curation.

In the prospective study, participants were roughly 18 to 100 years old, resided in about two dozen geographic areas of the United States, and were enrolled through a virtual design. Cohort assignment in the prospective study relied on participant-reported clinical history from a screening survey and a study questionnaire. Recovered participants in ImmuneRACE Cohort 3 were defined by two consecutive negative NP/OP PCR tests, clearance by a healthcare professional, or resolution of symptoms. In the prospective study, whole blood, serum and a nasopharyngeal or oropharyngeal swab were collected from each participant by mobile phlebotomists. Prospective study participants could optionally give additional blood draws and questionnaires over an approximately two-month period. Before DNA extraction, blood samples from the prospective study were shipped at room temperature or frozen.

The TCR comes from a man in his sixties who had recovered from COVID-19. The sequence joins TRBV5-1 to TRBJ2-5; tentative D gene TRBD2, with 5 bases matching. Sample: PBMCs or T cells enriched from blood (not recorded which). The DNA reads as follows: TGCGCCAGCAGCCCCGGAGATGTCCTAGCTAGAACGGCCCAGTACTTC. The translation is CASSPGDVLARTAQYF.